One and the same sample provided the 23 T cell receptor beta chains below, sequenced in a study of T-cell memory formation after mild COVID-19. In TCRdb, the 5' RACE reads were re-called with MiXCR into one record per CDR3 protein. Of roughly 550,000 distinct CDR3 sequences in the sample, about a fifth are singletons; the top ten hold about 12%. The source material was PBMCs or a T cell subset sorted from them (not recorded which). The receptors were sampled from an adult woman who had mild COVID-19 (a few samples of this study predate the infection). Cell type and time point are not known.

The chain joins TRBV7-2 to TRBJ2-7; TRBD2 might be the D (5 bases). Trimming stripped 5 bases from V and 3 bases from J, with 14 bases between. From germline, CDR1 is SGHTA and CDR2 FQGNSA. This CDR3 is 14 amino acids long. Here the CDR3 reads CASSTRDSGYEQYF. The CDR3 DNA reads TGTGCCAGCAGCACGAGGGATTCCGGCTACGAGCAGTACTTC.

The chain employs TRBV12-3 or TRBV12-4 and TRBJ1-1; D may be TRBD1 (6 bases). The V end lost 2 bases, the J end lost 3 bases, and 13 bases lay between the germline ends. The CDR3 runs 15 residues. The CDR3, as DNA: TGTGCCAGCAGTTTACTTCAGGGGTCGGACACTGAAGCTTTCTTT. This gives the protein CASSLLQGSDTEAFF.

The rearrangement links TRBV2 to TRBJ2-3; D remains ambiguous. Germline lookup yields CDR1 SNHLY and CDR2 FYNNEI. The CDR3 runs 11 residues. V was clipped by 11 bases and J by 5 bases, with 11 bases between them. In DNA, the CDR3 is TGTGCCGGATCGGCGGAAGATACGCAGTATTTT. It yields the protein CAGSAEDTQYF.

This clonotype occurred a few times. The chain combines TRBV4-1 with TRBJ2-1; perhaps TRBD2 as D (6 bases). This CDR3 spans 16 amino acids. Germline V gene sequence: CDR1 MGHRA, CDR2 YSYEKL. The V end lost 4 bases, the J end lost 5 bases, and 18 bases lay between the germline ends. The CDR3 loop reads CASSLPLAVPDNEQFF. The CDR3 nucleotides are TGCGCCAGCAGCCTCCCTTTAGCGGTCCCCGACAATGAGCAGTTCTTC.

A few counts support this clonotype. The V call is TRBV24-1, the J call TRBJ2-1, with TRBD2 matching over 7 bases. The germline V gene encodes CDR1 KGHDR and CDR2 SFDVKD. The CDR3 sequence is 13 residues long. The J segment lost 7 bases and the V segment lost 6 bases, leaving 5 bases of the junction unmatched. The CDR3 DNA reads TGTGCCACCAGTTGGGGAGGGCTGAATGAGCAGTTCTTC. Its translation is CATSWGGLNEQFF.

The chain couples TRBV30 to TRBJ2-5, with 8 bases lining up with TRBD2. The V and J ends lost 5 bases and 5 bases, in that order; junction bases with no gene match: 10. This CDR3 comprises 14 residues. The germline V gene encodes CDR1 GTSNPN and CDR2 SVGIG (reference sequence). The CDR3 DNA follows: TGTGCCTGGGAGGGAATAGCGGGGTTGGAGACCCAGTACTTC. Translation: CAWEGIAGLETQYF.

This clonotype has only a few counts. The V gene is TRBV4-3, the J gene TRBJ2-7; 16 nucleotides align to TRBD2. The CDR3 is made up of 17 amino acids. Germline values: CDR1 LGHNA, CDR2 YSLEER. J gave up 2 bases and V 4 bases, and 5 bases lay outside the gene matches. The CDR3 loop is CASSRLGLAGGPYEQYF. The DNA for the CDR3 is TGCGCCAGCAGCCGACTGGGACTAGCGGGAGGGCCCTACGAGCAGTACTTC.

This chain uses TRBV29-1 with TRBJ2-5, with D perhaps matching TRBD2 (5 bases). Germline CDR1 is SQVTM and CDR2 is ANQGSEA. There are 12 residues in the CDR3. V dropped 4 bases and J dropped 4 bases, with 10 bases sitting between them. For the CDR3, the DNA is TGCAGCGTTGCGGACTCCGGAGAGACCCAGTACTTC. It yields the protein CSVADSGETQYF.

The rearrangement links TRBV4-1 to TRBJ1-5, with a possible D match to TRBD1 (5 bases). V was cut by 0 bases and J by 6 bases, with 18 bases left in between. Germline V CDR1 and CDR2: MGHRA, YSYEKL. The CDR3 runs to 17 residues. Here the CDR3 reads CASSQDPSLGEGQPQHF. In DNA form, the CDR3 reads TGCGCCAGCAGCCAAGACCCGTCCTTGGGGGAGGGTCAGCCCCAGCATTTT.

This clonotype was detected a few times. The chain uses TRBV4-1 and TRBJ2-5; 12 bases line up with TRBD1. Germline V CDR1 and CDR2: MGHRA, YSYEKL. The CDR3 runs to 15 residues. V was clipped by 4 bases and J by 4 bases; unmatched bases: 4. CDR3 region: CASSPRDRGLETQYF. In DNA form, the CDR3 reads TGCGCCAGCAGCCCGAGGGACAGGGGGCTAGAGACCCAGTACTTC.

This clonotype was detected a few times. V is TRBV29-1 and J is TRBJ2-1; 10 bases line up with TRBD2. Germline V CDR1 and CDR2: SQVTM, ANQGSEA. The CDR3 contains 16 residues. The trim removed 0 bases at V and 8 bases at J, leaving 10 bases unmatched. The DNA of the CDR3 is TGCAGCGTTGAAGATGCCAAGCGGGAGGGTGTGTATGAGCAGTTCTTC. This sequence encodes CSVEDAKREGVYEQFF.

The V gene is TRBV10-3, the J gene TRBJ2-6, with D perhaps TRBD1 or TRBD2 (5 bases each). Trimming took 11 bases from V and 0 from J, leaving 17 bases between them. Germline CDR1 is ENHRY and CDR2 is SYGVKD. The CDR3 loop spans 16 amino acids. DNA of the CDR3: TGTGCCCCACTAAGGGACGGCAGCTCTGGGGCCAACGTCCTGACTTTC. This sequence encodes CAPLRDGSSGANVLTF.

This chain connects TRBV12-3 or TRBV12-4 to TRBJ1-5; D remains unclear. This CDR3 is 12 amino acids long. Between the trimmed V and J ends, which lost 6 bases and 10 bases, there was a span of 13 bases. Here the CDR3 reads CASSPPGSPQHF. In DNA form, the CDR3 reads TGTGCCAGCAGCCCTCCCGGGTCCCCCCAGCATTTT.

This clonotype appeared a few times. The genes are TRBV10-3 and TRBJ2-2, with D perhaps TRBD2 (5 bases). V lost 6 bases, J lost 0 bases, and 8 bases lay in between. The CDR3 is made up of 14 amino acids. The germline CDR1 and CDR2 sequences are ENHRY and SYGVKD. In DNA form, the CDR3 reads TGTGCCATCAGGGGTAGCGCGAACACCGGGGAGCTGTTTTTT. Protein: CAIRGSANTGELFF.

As DNA, the CDR3 is TGTGCCAGCAAAGAGAGGGGAGAGACCCAGTACTTC. It codes for CASKERGETQYF. This chain links TRBV5-6 with TRBJ2-5, with D possibly being TRBD1 or TRBD2 (5 bases each). CDR3 length: 12 amino acids. V shed 6 bases and J shed 4 bases, with 10 bases lying between them. Germline V gene data show CDR1 as SGHDT and CDR2 as YYEEEE.

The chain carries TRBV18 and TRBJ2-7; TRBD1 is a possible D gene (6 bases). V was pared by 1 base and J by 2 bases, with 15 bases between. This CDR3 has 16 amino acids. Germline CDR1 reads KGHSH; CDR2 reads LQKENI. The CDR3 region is CASSPLRTAATYEQYF. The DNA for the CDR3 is TGTGCCAGCTCACCACTTAGGACAGCGGCCACCTACGAGCAGTACTTC.

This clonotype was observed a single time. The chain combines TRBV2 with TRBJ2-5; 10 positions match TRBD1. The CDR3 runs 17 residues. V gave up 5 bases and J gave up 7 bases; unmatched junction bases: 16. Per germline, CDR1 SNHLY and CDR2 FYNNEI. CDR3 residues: CASSYDRGLILGGTQYF. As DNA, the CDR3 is TGTGCCAGCAGTTACGACAGGGGGCTTATCCTCGGGGGGACCCAGTACTTC.

CDR3 nucleotide sequence: TGTGCCAGCAGTGAATACGGCGGGAGGACCTCCTACGAGCAGTACTTC. It is translated as CASSEYGGRTSYEQYF. The chain uses TRBV25-1 and TRBJ2-7; 8 bases line up with TRBD2. After removal of 0 bases from V and 0 bases from J, the junction contained 4 bases not matched to a gene. Germline CDR1 is MGHDK and CDR2 is SYGVNS. The CDR3 contains 16 residues.

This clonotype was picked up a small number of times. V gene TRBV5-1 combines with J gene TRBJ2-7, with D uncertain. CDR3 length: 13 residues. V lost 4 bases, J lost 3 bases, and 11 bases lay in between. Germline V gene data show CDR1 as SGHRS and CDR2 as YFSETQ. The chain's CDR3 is CASSRTSLYEQYF. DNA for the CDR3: TGCGCCAGCAGCCGCACTTCCCTCTACGAGCAGTACTTC. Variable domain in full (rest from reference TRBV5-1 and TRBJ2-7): KAGVTQTPRYLIKTRGQQVTLSCSPISGHRSVSWYQQTPGQGLQFLFEYFSETQRNKGNFPGRFSGRQFSNSRSEMNVSTLELGDSALYLCASSRTSLYEQYFGPGTRLTVT.

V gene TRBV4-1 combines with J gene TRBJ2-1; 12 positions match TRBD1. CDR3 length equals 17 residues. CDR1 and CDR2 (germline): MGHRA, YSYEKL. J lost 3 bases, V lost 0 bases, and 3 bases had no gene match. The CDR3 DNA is TGCGCCAGCAGCCAAGATGGGACAGGGGGCAGCTACAATGAGCAGTTCTTC. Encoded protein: CASSQDGTGGSYNEQFF.

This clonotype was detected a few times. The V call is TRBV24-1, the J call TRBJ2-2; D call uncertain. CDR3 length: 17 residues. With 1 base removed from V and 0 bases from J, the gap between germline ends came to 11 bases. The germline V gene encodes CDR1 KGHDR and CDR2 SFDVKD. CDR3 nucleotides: TGTGCCACCAGTGATTTAGGGCTCCCATCGAACACCGGGGAGCTGTTTTTT. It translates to CATSDLGLPSNTGELFF.

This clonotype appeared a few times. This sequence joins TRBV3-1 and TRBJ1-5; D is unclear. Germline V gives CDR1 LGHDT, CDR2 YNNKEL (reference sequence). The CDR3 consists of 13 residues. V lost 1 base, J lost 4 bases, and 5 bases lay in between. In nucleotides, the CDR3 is TGTGCCAGCAGCCAAGGTGAGAATCAGCCCCAGCATTTT. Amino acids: CASSQGENQPQHF.

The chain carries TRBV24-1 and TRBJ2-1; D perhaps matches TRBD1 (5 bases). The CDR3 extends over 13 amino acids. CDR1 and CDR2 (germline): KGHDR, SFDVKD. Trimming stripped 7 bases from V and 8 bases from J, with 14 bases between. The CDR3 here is CATRDTAVDEQFF. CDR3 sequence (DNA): TGTGCCACCAGGGACACGGCTGTCGATGAGCAGTTCTTC.